The rows below give T cell receptor beta chains drawn from one sample of a study of T cell responses to AZD1222 COVID-19 vaccine. Method: immunoSEQ multiplex PCR; TCRdb's copy keeps in-frame clones and lacks some. The sample holds about 84,000 clones, 87% seen once. Sample: peripheral blood, taken 28 days after the second AZD1222 dose. These receptors were taken from an adult who received the AZD1222 COVID-19 vaccine. CDR3s include the opening cysteine and the closing phenylalanine or tryptophan. The order of the fields is V gene, clone size, D gene, J gene, CDR3 DNA, CDR3 protein. The D gene is left open where the match is weak. The size field is filled for only some rows; it gives once, few, many or a size class.

v_call: TRBV18
clone_size: .
d_call: TRBD1
j_call: TRBJ1-2
cdr3_nt: TGTGCCAGCTCACCGACAGGGGGCTCGGGAGGCTACACCTTC
cdr3_aa: CASSPTGGSGGYTF

v_call: TRBV6-5
clone_size: .
d_call: .
j_call: TRBJ1-1
cdr3_nt: TGTGCCAGCATAGGTCAGCCGAACACTGAAGCTTTCTTT
cdr3_aa: CASIGQPNTEAFF

v_call: TRBV7-3
clone_size: .
d_call: .
j_call: TRBJ1-2
cdr3_nt: TGTGCCAGCAGCTTAGGATCGGAGGTGGGGGGACGCGGTTACGGCTACACCTTC
cdr3_aa: CASSLGSEVGGRGYGYTF

v_call: TRBV7-2
clone_size: .
d_call: .
j_call: TRBJ2-3
cdr3_nt: TGTGCCAGCAGACAGGCCGGTAGTGCGGATACGCAGTATTTT
cdr3_aa: CASRQAGSADTQYF

v_call: TRBV24-1
clone_size: .
d_call: TRBD2
j_call: TRBJ2-5
cdr3_nt: TGTGCCACCAGTGATTCTAGCGGGATCGACGAAGAGACCCAGTACTTC
cdr3_aa: CATSDSSGIDEETQYF

v_call: TRBV28
clone_size: once
d_call: .
j_call: TRBJ1-3
cdr3_nt: TGTGCCAGCAGCCTTTCTAGGACCTCTGGAAACACCATATATTTT
cdr3_aa: CASSLSRTSGNTIYF

v_call: TRBV7-9
clone_size: once
d_call: .
j_call: TRBJ2-7
cdr3_nt: TGTGCCAGCAGCTTCACCAGGGGCTACGAGCAGTACTTC
cdr3_aa: CASSFTRGYEQYF

v_call: TRBV19
clone_size: .
d_call: .
j_call: TRBJ1-1
cdr3_nt: TGTGCCAGTACCCTCGGGGGAAACACTGAAGCTTTCTTT
cdr3_aa: CASTLGGNTEAFF

v_call: TRBV7-2
clone_size: .
d_call: TRBD1
j_call: TRBJ1-2
cdr3_nt: TGTGCCAGCAGCTTAGAGGGGACAGGAATAAACTATGGCTACACCTTC
cdr3_aa: CASSLEGTGINYGYTF

v_call: TRBV21-1
clone_size: once
d_call: .
j_call: TRBJ1-2
cdr3_nt: TGTGCCAGCAGCGAGGGACAGGGACCTAACTATGGCTACACCTTC
cdr3_aa: CASSEGQGPNYGYTF

v_call: TRBV6-1
clone_size: .
d_call: .
j_call: TRBJ1-2
cdr3_nt: TGTGCCAGCAGCCCCGAGACCGTGTGGGGCTACACCTTC
cdr3_aa: CASSPETVWGYTF

v_call: TRBV5-1
clone_size: once
d_call: .
j_call: TRBJ2-3
cdr3_nt: TGCGCCAGCAGCTTGGTGGGGATCACAGATACGCAGTATTTT
cdr3_aa: CASSLVGITDTQYF

v_call: TRBV7-9
clone_size: .
d_call: TRBD1
j_call: TRBJ1-4
cdr3_nt: TGTGCCAGCAGCTTAATTCATGAGGGGGCTGGTAATGAAAAACTGTTTTTT
cdr3_aa: CASSLIHEGAGNEKLFF

v_call: TRBV4-3
clone_size: .
d_call: .
j_call: TRBJ1-6
cdr3_nt: TGCGCCAGCAGCCGGGGGGATAATTCACCCCTCCACTTT
cdr3_aa: CASSRGDNSPLHF

v_call: TRBV5-1
clone_size: few
d_call: TRBD1
j_call: TRBJ1-5
cdr3_nt: TGCGCCAGCAGCTCCGGGACAGGGGAGCAGCCCCAGCATTTT
cdr3_aa: CASSSGTGEQPQHF

v_call: TRBV7-3
clone_size: .
d_call: TRBD2
j_call: TRBJ2-1
cdr3_nt: TGTGCCAGCAGCCGAGGCGGGAGCTCCTACAATGAGCAGTTCTTC
cdr3_aa: CASSRGGSSYNEQFF

v_call: TRBV9
clone_size: .
d_call: .
j_call: TRBJ2-3
cdr3_nt: TGTGCCAGCAGCGTAGAGGGCGGGGGCCACACAGATACGCAGTATTTT
cdr3_aa: CASSVEGGGHTDTQYF

v_call: TRBV10-3
clone_size: few
d_call: TRBD2
j_call: TRBJ2-2
cdr3_nt: TGTGCCATCAGTATGCGGGGGTCAACCGGGGAGCTGTTTTTT
cdr3_aa: CAISMRGSTGELFF

v_call: TRBV7-9
clone_size: .
d_call: TRBD2
j_call: TRBJ2-2
cdr3_nt: TGTGCCAGCAGACCTTTAGCGGGGGGAATACCCGGGGAGCTGTTTTTT
cdr3_aa: CASRPLAGGIPGELFF

v_call: TRBV11-2
clone_size: .
d_call: .
j_call: TRBJ2-5
cdr3_nt: TGTGCCAGCAGCCCGTCCGGACTGTACCAAGAGACCCAGTACTTC
cdr3_aa: CASSPSGLYQETQYF

v_call: TRBV4-1
clone_size: .
d_call: TRBD1
j_call: TRBJ1-2
cdr3_nt: TGCGCCAGCAGCCGCGAACAGGGACAGTCTAACTATGGCTACACCTTC
cdr3_aa: CASSREQGQSNYGYTF

v_call: TRBV21-1
clone_size: .
d_call: .
j_call: TRBJ1-6
cdr3_nt: TGTGCCAGCAGCCCCCGGCCCGCGTTGGACTCCTATAATTCACCCCTCCACTTT
cdr3_aa: CASSPRPALDSYNSPLHF

v_call: TRBV9
clone_size: .
d_call: .
j_call: TRBJ2-7
cdr3_nt: TGTGCCAGCAGCATAGGGGGCTACGAGCAGTACTTC
cdr3_aa: CASSIGGYEQYF

v_call: TRBV5-4
clone_size: .
d_call: TRBD2
j_call: TRBJ2-7
cdr3_nt: TGTGCCAGCAGCGCCCAGGCGGGGGGCTACGAGCAGTACTTC
cdr3_aa: CASSAQAGGYEQYF

v_call: TRBV19
clone_size: few
d_call: .
j_call: TRBJ2-5
cdr3_nt: TGTGCCAGTAGTATGCCCGGACGGGGAAGGGGAGAGACCCAGTACTTC
cdr3_aa: CASSMPGRGRGETQYF

v_call: TRBV10-1
clone_size: many
d_call: .
j_call: TRBJ1-2
cdr3_nt: TGCGCCAGCGTACAAGGATGTGTGACTAACTATGGCTACACCTTC
cdr3_aa: CASVQGCVTNYGYTF

v_call: TRBV5-8
clone_size: once
d_call: .
j_call: TRBJ2-4
cdr3_nt: TGTGCCAGCAGCTCCGGGACACCCGTCGGAAAAAACATTCAGTACTTC
cdr3_aa: CASSSGTPVGKNIQYF

v_call: TRBV5-1
clone_size: .
d_call: TRBD1
j_call: TRBJ1-1
cdr3_nt: TGCGCCAGCAAACGGGACAGGGTCTCTGAAGCTTTCTTT
cdr3_aa: CASKRDRVSEAFF

v_call: TRBV2
clone_size: .
d_call: TRBD1
j_call: TRBJ1-2
cdr3_nt: TGTGCCAGCAGTTATCCCGACAGGGGTTCGTTTGGCTACACCTTC
cdr3_aa: CASSYPDRGSFGYTF

v_call: TRBV11-2
clone_size: .
d_call: .
j_call: TRBJ2-7
cdr3_nt: TGTGCCAGCAGCTTAGAAGCGACACCATCCTACGAGCAGTACTTC
cdr3_aa: CASSLEATPSYEQYF

v_call: TRBV5-1
clone_size: .
d_call: .
j_call: TRBJ1-3
cdr3_nt: TGCGCCAGCAGCGGGGAGGGAGGAAACACCATATATTTT
cdr3_aa: CASSGEGGNTIYF

v_call: TRBV3-1/TRBV3-2
clone_size: once
d_call: .
j_call: TRBJ2-3
cdr3_nt: TGTGCCAGCAGCCAAAGCTGGCTAGGGGCAGATACGCAGTATTTT
cdr3_aa: CASSQSWLGADTQYF

v_call: TRBV6-5
clone_size: once
d_call: .
j_call: TRBJ2-2
cdr3_nt: TGTGCCAGCAGTTACGGACCAACCGGGGAGCTGTTTTTT
cdr3_aa: CASSYGPTGELFF

v_call: TRBV9
clone_size: .
d_call: .
j_call: TRBJ2-7
cdr3_nt: TGTGCCAGCACCAGAGGGGGGGAGGGTATCTCCTACGAGCAGTACTTC
cdr3_aa: CASTRGGEGISYEQYF

v_call: TRBV2
clone_size: .
d_call: .
j_call: TRBJ1-2
cdr3_nt: TGTGCCAGCAGCTCGGACGGGACGGCACCTAACTATGGCTACACCTTC
cdr3_aa: CASSSDGTAPNYGYTF

v_call: TRBV2
clone_size: .
d_call: .
j_call: TRBJ2-7
cdr3_nt: TGTGCCAGCTTAGGGGGACGGTACTCCTACGAGCAGTACTTC
cdr3_aa: CASLGGRYSYEQYF

v_call: TRBV28
clone_size: .
d_call: .
j_call: TRBJ2-2
cdr3_nt: TGTGCCAGCAGGACGACAGGCGAAAACACCGGGGAGCTGTTTTTT
cdr3_aa: CASRTTGENTGELFF

v_call: TRBV9
clone_size: .
d_call: .
j_call: TRBJ1-2
cdr3_nt: TGTGCCAGCAGCGTAGGGGGCGGTTTAGGGGTTCATGGCTACACCTTC
cdr3_aa: CASSVGGGLGVHGYTF

v_call: TRBV29-1
clone_size: .
d_call: TRBD1
j_call: TRBJ2-5
cdr3_nt: TGCAGCGTTGAACCCACCGGGGACAGGGTAGCTCGGGAGACCCAGTACTTC
cdr3_aa: CSVEPTGDRVARETQYF

v_call: TRBV7-2
clone_size: few
d_call: TRBD2
j_call: TRBJ2-7
cdr3_nt: TGTGCCAGCAGCTTAAGCGCGGGGGCCTACGAGCAGTACTTC
cdr3_aa: CASSLSAGAYEQYF

v_call: TRBV7-3
clone_size: .
d_call: TRBD2
j_call: TRBJ2-2
cdr3_nt: TGTGCCAGCAGCCGGACTAGCGGGGACTTCACCGGGGAGCTGTTTTTT
cdr3_aa: CASSRTSGDFTGELFF

v_call: TRBV11-1
clone_size: .
d_call: .
j_call: TRBJ1-1
cdr3_nt: TGTGCCAGCAGCTCCCTCGGGGACACTAACACTGAAGCTTTCTTT
cdr3_aa: CASSSLGDTNTEAFF

v_call: TRBV7-9
clone_size: .
d_call: .
j_call: TRBJ1-4
cdr3_nt: TGTGCCAGCAGCGCGGCGACGGGCAATGAAAAACTGTTTTTT
cdr3_aa: CASSAATGNEKLFF

v_call: TRBV5-5
clone_size: .
d_call: .
j_call: TRBJ2-5
cdr3_nt: TGTGCCAGCTTCCGGGACAAGCAAGAGACCCAGTACTTC
cdr3_aa: CASFRDKQETQYF

v_call: TRBV28
clone_size: .
d_call: .
j_call: TRBJ1-6
cdr3_nt: TGTGCCAGCAGTCGGGACACCGGGGGTGGTTCACCCCTCCACTTT
cdr3_aa: CASSRDTGGGSPLHF

v_call: TRBV5-1
clone_size: once
d_call: .
j_call: TRBJ2-7
cdr3_nt: TGCGCCAGCAGCCGGGTCGGGGACGACGAGCAGTACTTC
cdr3_aa: CASSRVGDDEQYF

v_call: TRBV4-1
clone_size: .
d_call: .
j_call: TRBJ2-1
cdr3_nt: TGCGCCAGCAGCCGTGAGGGCGAAGCAAGCTCCTACAATGAGCAGTTCTTC
cdr3_aa: CASSREGEASSYNEQFF

v_call: TRBV27
clone_size: .
d_call: .
j_call: TRBJ2-7
cdr3_nt: TGTGCCAGCAGTTTATCCGGGCCCACCTACGAGCAGTACTTC
cdr3_aa: CASSLSGPTYEQYF

v_call: TRBV7-2
clone_size: .
d_call: .
j_call: TRBJ1-4
cdr3_nt: TGTGCCAGCAGCAGGACCTCCGCAACTAATGAAAAACTGTTTTTT
cdr3_aa: CASSRTSATNEKLFF

v_call: TRBV7-8
clone_size: .
d_call: .
j_call: TRBJ1-4
cdr3_nt: TGTGCCAGCAGCTTAGGGTCGCCTAATGAAAAACTGTTTTTT
cdr3_aa: CASSLGSPNEKLFF

v_call: TRBV7-2
clone_size: .
d_call: .
j_call: TRBJ1-1
cdr3_nt: TGTGCCAGCAGCTTAGAAGTGTTAAGGGCGTTAGTGAACACTGAAGCTTTCTTT
cdr3_aa: CASSLEVLRALVNTEAFF

v_call: TRBV9
clone_size: .
d_call: .
j_call: TRBJ1-5
cdr3_nt: TGTGCCAGCAGCGCAGACATGGGGCAGCCCCAGCATTTT
cdr3_aa: CASSADMGQPQHF

v_call: TRBV5-1
clone_size: .
d_call: TRBD2
j_call: TRBJ2-1
cdr3_nt: TGCGCCAGCAGCCCGGGGGGTGAGCAGTTCTTC
cdr3_aa: CASSPGGEQFF

v_call: TRBV19
clone_size: .
d_call: .
j_call: TRBJ2-7
cdr3_nt: TGTGCCAGTAGTCCGGCGGGGTGGGACTACGAGCAGTACTTC
cdr3_aa: CASSPAGWDYEQYF

v_call: TRBV7-2
clone_size: .
d_call: TRBD1
j_call: TRBJ1-2
cdr3_nt: TGTGCCAGCAGCTTAAGACAGGGAGGCGGCTACACCTTC
cdr3_aa: CASSLRQGGGYTF

v_call: TRBV7-9
clone_size: .
d_call: .
j_call: TRBJ2-5
cdr3_nt: TGTGCCAGCAGCTCCAACGCGCACCAAGAGACCCAGTACTTC
cdr3_aa: CASSSNAHQETQYF